This T cell receptor (beta chain) emerged from a study of blood T cells in healthy people across ages (dated by TCRdb to the mid-2010s). With respect to the entire study: In model experiments, template switching captured roughly one uniquely barcoded TCR beta cDNA molecule for every two T cells. Using deep sequencing normalized with unique cDNA molecular identifiers, the study measured how TCR beta repertoire diversity changes with age. The donors were split into four age groups: young (average 16 years), middle-aged (about 40), aged (about 62) and long-lived (approximately 80). To avoid experimental bias, donors of different ages were spread randomly across the sequencing lanes. Two additional independent replicas of 1 million unique cDNA reads from the same blood draw were analyzed for two donors (one aged 18 to 30 and one aged 80 or older).

Study-level results and caveats: Because donor CMV infection status was unknown, age-related changes in expanded clonotypes were potentially confounded. A strong correlation was found between observed TCR beta diversity and the percentage of naive T cells measured by flow cytometry. Compared with the aged group, the long-lived group had more naive CD4+ T cells, fewer expanded clones and increased TCR diversity, a pattern suggesting age selection. Conclusive comparison of naive and antigen-experienced compartments was prevented by the profiling of bulk unsorted PBMCs. As age increased, observed TCR beta diversity per million T cells dropped in a roughly linear way, and a significant reduction was already evident by age 40. Estimates of total diversity based on one million sequenced T cells were regarded as lower bounds and as underestimates.

Library preparation was by 5' RACE. TCRdb lists the instrument as Illumina HiSeq 2500. The second PCR ran for roughly 7 to 11 cycles and used a J-beta primer mix along with a sample-barcoded 5' primer. A template-switch 5' adaptor carrying 12 random nucleotides introduced a unique molecular identifier onto each TCR beta cDNA molecule. Each sample yielded at least 3 million CDR3-containing paired-end reads. The Mint cDNA synthesis kit, primed by a TRBC-specific oligonucleotide, was used to synthesize first-strand cDNA from all RNA. After uracil-DNA glycosylase treatment, a first 18-cycle PCR used universal primers M1SS and BC2_uni_R on all cDNA. As for the authors' bioinformatics: Normalization of each sample was performed by random selection of 1 million high-quality reads, each carrying a distinct molecular identifier. Instead of being binned into consensus sequences, reads with shared molecular identifiers were discarded. MiTCR, with a Q25 quality threshold and the strictest error-elimination algorithm, was used for CDR3 identification, clonotype clustering and error correction. A nonparametric unseen species model with Euler transformation was used to estimate a lower bound on total TCR beta diversity. Starting from the raw public reads, TCRdb applied fastp trimming at Q25, assembled clones with MiXCR and retained in-frame beta chains. Each CDR3 protein gets just one entry, which takes the most common genes and DNA from the rows behind it. Here the V and J calls rest on TCRdb's processing, not on the authors' analysis. This sample lists some 640,000 distinct CDR3 sequences; approximately 49% were detected once. The biggest ten clones account for around a third of the sample.

Systemically healthy Caucasian individuals from Russia, 39 in total and aged about 6 to 100 years, were included as donors. Ten milliliters of peripheral blood were drawn from each donor into EDTA-treated Vacutainer tubes. Ficoll-Paque density-gradient centrifugation was used to isolate PBMCs, with at least 6 million obtained per sample. Total RNA, at least 6 micrograms per sample, was extracted from PBMCs with Trizol reagent. Naive CD45RAhigh/CD27high T cell percentages were measured by flow cytometry on a PBMC aliquot from every donor. Notes on this clonotype: What this receptor recognizes is not known. Compared with germline, one end of the junction differs, possibly owing to a read error.

Sequenced material: blood. This clonotype originated in a woman aged 55-70 years in good health.

This receptor carries the CDR3 CSAHRPGVSGTRYF. The nucleotide sequence is given as TGCAGTGCTCATCGACCGGGGGTCTCTGGGACCCGGTACTTC. The rearrangement combines TRBV20-1 with TRBJ2-5; the best D guess is TRBD2, with 6 bases matching. The CDR3 holds 14 amino acids from the cysteine to the phenylalanine. Only the CDR3 DNA is retained, 42 bases long and in frame from the first base. From the germline V gene (reference sequence), CDR1 is DFQATT and CDR2 is SNEGSKA.